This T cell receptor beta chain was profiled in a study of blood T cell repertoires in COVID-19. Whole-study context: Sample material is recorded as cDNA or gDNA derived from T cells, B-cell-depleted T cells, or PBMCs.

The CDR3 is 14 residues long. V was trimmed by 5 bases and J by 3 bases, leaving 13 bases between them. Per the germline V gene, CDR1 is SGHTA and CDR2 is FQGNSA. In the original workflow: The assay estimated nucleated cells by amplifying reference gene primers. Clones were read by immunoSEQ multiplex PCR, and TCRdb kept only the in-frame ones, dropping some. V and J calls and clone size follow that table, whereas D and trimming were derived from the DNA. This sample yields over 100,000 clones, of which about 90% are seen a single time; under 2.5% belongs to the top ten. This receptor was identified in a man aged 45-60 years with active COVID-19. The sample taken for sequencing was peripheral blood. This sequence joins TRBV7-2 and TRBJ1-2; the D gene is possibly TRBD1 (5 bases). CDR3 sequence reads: CASSLPGGDYGYTF. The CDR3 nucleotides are TGTGCCAGCAGCCTCCCGGGGGGGGACTATGGCTACACCTTC.